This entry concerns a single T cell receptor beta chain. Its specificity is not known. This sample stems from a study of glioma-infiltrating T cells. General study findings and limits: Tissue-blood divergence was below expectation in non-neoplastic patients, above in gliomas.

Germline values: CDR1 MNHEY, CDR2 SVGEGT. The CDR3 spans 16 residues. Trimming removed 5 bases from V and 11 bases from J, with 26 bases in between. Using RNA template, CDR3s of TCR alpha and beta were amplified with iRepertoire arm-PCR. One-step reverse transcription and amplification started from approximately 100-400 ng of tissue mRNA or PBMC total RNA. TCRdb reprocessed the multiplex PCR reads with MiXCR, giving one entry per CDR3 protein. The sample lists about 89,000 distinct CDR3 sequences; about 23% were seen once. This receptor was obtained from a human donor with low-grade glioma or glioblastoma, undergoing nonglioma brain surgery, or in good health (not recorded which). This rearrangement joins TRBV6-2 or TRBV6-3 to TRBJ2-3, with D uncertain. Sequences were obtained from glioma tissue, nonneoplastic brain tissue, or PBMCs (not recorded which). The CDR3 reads CASSGFARPRSYEQYF. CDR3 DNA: TGTGCCAGCAGTGGGTTTGCGCGACCTCGGTCCTACGAGCAGTATTTT.